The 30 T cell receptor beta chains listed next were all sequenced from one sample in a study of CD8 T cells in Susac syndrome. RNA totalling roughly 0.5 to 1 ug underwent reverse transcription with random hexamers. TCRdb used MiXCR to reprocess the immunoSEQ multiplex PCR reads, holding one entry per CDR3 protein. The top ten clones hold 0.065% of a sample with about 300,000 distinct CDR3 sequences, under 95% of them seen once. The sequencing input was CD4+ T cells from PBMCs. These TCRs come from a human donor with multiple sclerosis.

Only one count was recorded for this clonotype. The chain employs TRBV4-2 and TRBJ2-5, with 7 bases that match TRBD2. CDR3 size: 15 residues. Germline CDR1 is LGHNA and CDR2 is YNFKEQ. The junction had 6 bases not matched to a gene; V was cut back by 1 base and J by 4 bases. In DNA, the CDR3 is TGTGCCAGCAGCCAAGGGGGACTATCCTTAGAGACCCAGTACTTC. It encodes CASSQGGLSLETQYF.

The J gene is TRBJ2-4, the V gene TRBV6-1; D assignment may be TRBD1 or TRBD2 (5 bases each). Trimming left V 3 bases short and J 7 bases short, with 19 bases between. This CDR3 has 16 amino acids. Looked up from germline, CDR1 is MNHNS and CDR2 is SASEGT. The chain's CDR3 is CASSDGQLTPGNIQYF. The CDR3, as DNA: TGTGCCAGCAGTGACGGACAACTCACACCGGGGAACATTCAGTACTTC.

The chain's CDR3 is CASSNGTGGGRTEAFF. The CDR3 nucleotides are TGTGCCAGCAGCAACGGGACAGGGGGGGGTAGGACTGAAGCTTTCTTT. This chain joins TRBV21-1 and TRBJ1-1; the table's D call, TRBD1, was not checked against the DNA. TRBV21-1 is a known pseudogene. CDR3 size: 16 residues.

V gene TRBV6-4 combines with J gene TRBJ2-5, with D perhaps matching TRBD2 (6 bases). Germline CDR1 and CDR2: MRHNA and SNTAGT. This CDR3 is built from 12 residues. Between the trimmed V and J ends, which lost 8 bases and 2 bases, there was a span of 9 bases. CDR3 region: CASGAGQETQYF. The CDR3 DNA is TGTGCCAGCGGGGCGGGACAAGAGACCCAGTACTTC.

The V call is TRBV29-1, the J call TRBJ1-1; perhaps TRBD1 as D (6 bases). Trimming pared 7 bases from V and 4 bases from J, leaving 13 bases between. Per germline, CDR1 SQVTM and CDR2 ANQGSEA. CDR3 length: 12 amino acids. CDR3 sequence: CSGQQGFTEAFF. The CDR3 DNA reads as TGCAGCGGCCAACAGGGTTTCACTGAAGCTTTCTTT.

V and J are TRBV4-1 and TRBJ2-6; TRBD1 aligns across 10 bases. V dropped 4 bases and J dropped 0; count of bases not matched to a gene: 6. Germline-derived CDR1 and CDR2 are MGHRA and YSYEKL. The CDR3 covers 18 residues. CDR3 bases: TGCGCCAGCAGCCTCAGCCGGACAGGGGGCTCTGGGGCCAACGTCCTGACTTTC. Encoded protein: CASSLSRTGGSGANVLTF.

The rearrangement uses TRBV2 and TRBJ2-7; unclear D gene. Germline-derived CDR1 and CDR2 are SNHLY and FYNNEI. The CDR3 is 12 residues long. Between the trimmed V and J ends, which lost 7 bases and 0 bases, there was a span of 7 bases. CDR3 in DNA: TGTGCCAGCATCACCCCCTCCTACGAGCAGTACTTC. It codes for CASITPSYEQYF.

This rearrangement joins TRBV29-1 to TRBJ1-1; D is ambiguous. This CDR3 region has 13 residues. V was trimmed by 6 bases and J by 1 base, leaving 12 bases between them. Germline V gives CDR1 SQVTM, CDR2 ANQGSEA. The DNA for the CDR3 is TGCAGCGTCCGAGGGTGGGGGAACACTGAAGCTTTCTTT. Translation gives CSVRGWGNTEAFF.

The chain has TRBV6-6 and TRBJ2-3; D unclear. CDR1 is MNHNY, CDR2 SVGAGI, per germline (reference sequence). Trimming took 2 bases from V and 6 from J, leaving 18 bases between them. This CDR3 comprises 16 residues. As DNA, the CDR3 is TGTGCCAGCAGTTACGGCGGACCCCTCTCCACGGATACGCAGTATTTT. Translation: CASSYGGPLSTDTQYF.

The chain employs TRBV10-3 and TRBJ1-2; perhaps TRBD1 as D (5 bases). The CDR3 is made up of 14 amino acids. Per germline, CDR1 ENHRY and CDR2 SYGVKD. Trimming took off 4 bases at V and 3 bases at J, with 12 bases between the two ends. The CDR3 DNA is TGTGCCATCAGTGCCAGAGACAGACACTATGGCTACACCTTC. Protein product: CAISARDRHYGYTF.

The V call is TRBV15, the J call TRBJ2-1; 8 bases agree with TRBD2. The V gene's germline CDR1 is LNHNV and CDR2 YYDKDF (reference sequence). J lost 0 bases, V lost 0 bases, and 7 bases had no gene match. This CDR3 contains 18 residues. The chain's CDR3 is CATSRDRVAGFSYNEQFF. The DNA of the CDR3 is TGTGCCACCAGCAGAGATCGGGTAGCGGGGTTCTCCTACAATGAGCAGTTCTTC.

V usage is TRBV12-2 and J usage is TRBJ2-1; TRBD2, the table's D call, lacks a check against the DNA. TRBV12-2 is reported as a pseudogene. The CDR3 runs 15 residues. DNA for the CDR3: TGTGCAAGTCGCTACCGGGACTTACCTTACAATGAGCAGTTCTTC. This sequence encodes CASRYRDLPYNEQFF.

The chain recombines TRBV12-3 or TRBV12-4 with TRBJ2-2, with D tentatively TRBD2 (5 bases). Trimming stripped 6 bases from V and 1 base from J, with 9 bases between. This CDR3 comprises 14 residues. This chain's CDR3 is CASRSAGNTGELFF. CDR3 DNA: TGTGCCAGCAGGTCTGCGGGGAACACCGGGGAGCTGTTTTTT.

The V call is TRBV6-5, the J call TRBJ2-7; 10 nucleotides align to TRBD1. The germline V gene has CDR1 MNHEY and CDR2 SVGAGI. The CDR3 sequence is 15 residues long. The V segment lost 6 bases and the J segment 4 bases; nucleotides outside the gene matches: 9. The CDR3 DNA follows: TGTGCCAGCAGCCCTTTAGGGGACAGGGGATACGAGCAGTACTTC. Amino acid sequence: CASSPLGDRGYEQYF.

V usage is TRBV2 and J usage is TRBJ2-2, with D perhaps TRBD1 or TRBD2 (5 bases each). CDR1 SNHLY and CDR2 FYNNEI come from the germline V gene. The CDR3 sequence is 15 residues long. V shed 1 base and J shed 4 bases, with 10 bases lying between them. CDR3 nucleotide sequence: TGTGCCAGCAGTGAAGTTGCAGGGACCACCGGGGAGCTGTTTTTT. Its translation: CASSEVAGTTGELFF.

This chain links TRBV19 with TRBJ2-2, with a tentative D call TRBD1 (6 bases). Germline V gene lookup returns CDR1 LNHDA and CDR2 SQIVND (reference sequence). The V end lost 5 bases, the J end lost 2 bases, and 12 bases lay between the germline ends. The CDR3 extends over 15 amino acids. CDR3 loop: CASSPLQGNTGELFF. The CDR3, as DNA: TGTGCCAGTAGTCCCTTACAGGGAAACACCGGGGAGCTGTTTTTT.

The CDR3 DNA reads TGTGCCACCAGCCCTCAGGACAGAGGGGCAGATACGCAGTATTTT. This gives the protein CATSPQDRGADTQYF. This rearrangement joins TRBV24-1 to TRBJ2-3; TRBD1 might be the D (6 bases). V lost 7 bases, J lost 4 bases, and 17 bases lay in between. The length of the CDR3 is 15 residues. CDR1 and CDR2 (germline): KGHDR, SFDVKD.

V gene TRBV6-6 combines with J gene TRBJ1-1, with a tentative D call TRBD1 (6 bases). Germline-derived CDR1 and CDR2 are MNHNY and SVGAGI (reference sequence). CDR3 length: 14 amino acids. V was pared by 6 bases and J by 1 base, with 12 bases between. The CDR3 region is CASRPQGTNTEAFF. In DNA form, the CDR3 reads TGTGCCAGCAGACCACAGGGCACGAACACTGAAGCTTTCTTT.

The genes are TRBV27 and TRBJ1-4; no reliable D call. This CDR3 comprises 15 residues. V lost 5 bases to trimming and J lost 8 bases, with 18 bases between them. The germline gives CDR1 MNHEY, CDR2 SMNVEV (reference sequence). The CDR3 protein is CASSPRVLPGEKLFF. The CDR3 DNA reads TGTGCCAGCAGTCCGAGGGTCCTTCCGGGCGAAAAACTGTTTTTT.

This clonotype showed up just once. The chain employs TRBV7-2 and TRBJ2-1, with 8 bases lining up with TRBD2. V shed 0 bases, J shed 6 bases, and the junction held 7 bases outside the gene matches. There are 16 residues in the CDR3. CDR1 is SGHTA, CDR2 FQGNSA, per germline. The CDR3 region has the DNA TGTGCCAGCAGCTTAGCCGGGACTAGTGGAAGCAATGAGCAGTTCTTC. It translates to CASSLAGTSGSNEQFF.

Written as DNA, the CDR3 is TGTGCCTGGAGCTCGACAGGGAACACCGGGGAGCTGTTTTTT. Translated: CAWSSTGNTGELFF. This rearrangement joins TRBV30 to TRBJ2-2; D may be TRBD1 (6 bases). The germline CDR1 and CDR2 sequences are GTSNPN and SVGIG (reference sequence). CDR3 length equals 14 residues. Trimming shortened V by 3 bases and J by 1 base, and 9 bases separated the two germline ends.

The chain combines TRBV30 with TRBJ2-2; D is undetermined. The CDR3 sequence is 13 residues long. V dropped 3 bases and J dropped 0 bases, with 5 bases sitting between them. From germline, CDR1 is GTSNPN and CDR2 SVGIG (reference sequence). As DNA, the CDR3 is TGTGCCTGGAGGCCAACGAACACCGGGGAGCTGTTTTTT. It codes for CAWRPTNTGELFF.

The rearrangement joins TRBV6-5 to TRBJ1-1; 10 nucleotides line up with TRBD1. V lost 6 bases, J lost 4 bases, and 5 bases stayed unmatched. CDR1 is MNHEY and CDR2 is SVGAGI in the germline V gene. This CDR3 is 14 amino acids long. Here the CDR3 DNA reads TGTGCCAGCAGGGGACAGGGGTTTGGCACTGAAGCTTTCTTT. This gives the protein CASRGQGFGTEAFF.

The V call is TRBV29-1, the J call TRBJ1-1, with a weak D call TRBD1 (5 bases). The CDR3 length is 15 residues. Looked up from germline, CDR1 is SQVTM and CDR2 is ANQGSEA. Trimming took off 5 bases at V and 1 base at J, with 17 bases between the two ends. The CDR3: CSVTPARGTNTEAFF. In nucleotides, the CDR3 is TGCAGCGTTACCCCTGCTCGGGGGACGAACACTGAAGCTTTCTTT.

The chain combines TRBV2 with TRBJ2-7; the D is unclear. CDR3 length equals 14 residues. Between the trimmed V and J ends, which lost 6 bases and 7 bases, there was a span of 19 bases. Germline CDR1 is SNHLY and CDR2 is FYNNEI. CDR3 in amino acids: CASSPLPRVGEQYF. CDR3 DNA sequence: TGTGCCAGCAGCCCCCTCCCTAGGGTGGGGGAGCAGTACTTC.

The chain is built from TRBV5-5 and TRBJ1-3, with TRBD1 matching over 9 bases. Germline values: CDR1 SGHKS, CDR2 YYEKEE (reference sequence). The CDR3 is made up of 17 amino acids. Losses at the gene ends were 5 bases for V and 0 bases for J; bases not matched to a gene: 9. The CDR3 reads CASRYSGTGISGNTIYF. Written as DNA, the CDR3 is TGTGCCAGCAGATACTCCGGGACAGGGATCTCTGGAAACACCATATATTTT.

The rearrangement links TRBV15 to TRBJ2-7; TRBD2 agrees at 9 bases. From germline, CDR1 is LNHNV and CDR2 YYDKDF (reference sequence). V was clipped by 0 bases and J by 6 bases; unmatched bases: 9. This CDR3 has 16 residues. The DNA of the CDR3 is TGTGCCACCAGCAGAGAGTTAGCTAGCGGGACGTCCGAGCAGTACTTC. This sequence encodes CATSRELASGTSEQYF. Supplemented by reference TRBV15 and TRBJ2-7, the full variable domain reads DAMVIQNPRYQVTQFGKPVTLSCSQTLNHNVMYWYQQKSSQAPKLLFHYYDKDFNNEADTPDNFQSRRPNTSFCFLDIRSPGLGDTAMYLCATSRELASGTSEQYFGPGTRLTVT.

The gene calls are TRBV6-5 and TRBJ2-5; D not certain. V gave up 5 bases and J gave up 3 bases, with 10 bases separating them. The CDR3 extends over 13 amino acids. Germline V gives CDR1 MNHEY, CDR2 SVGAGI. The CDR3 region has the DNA TGTGCCAGCAGTAGGGTGGTCAAAGAGACCCAGTACTTC. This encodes CASSRVVKETQYF.

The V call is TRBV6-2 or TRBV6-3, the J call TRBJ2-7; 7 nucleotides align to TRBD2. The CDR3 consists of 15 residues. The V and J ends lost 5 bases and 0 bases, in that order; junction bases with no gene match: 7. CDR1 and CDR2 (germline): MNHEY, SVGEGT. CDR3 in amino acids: CASSTRDYHSYEQYF. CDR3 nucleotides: TGTGCCAGCAGTACTCGGGACTACCACTCCTACGAGCAGTACTTC.

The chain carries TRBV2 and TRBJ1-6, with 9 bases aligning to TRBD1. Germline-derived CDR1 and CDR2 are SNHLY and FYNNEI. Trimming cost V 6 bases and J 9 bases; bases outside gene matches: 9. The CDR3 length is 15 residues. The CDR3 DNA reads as TGTGCCAGCAGACGACAGGGGGAATTTATTTCACCCCTCCACTTT. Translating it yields CASRRQGEFISPLHF. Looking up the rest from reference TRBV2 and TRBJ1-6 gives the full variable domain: EPEVTQTPSHQVTQMGQEVILRCVPISNHLYFYWYRQILGQKVEFLVSFYNNEISEKSEIFDDQFSVERPDGSNFTLKIRSTKLEDSAMYFCASRRQGEFISPLHFGNGTRLTVT.